This passage covers 26 T cell receptor beta chains from one sample sequenced in a study of cytotoxic CD8 clonotypes in ibrutinib-treated CLL. Clones were sequenced by immunoSEQ multiplex PCR, and TCRdb holds only the in-frame ones, with some missing. The sample shows about 140,000 clones, about 84% of them seen only once. The sample in question was PBMCs, obtained after 36 months of ibrutinib treatment. The receptors stem from a human donor with chronic lymphocytic leukemia.

The rearrangement joins TRBV4-1 to TRBJ2-1; TRBD1 matches 7 bases. With 2 bases clipped from V and 0 bases from J, the junction kept 10 bases outside the gene matches. Germline V gene data show CDR1 as MGHRA and CDR2 as YSYEKL. The length of the CDR3 is 18 residues. The CDR3 region has the DNA TGCGCCAGCAGCCAACCCAGACAGGGAGTACTCTCCTACAATGAGCAGTTCTTC. It yields the protein CASSQPRQGVLSYNEQFF.

V usage is TRBV6-6 and J usage is TRBJ2-7; the D call may be TRBD1 or TRBD2 (6 bases each). Trimming stripped 4 bases from V and 4 bases from J, with 17 bases between. CDR3 size: 15 residues. CDR1 and CDR2 from the germline V gene are MNHNY and SVGAGI (reference sequence). The CDR3 DNA reads as TGTGCCAGCAGTTTAAAGGGCACGGGGGCATACGAGCAGTACTTC. It specifies CASSLKGTGAYEQYF.

The chain is built from TRBV5-1 and TRBJ2-3, with 10 bases identical to TRBD2. This CDR3 comprises 15 residues. The germline gives CDR1 SGHRS, CDR2 YFSETQ. With V trimmed by 4 bases and J by 5 bases, 7 bases remained unmatched. CDR3 in amino acids: CASSHGTSELDTQYF. CDR3 bases: TGCGCCAGCAGCCACGGGACTAGCGAATTAGATACGCAGTATTTT.

This clone came up a few times. The rearrangement joins TRBV23-1 to TRBJ2-2; unclear D gene. TRBV23-1 belongs to the ORF category, with a function that is uncertain. Between the trimmed V and J ends, which lost 8 bases and 3 bases, there was a span of 19 bases. The length of the CDR3 is 16 residues. CDR3 DNA: TGCGCCAGCCGGGCCGATGGAGTGTTAGACACCGGGGAGCTGTTTTTT. This encodes CASRADGVLDTGELFF.

CDR3 bases: TGTGCCAGCAGTAAGGTAGATAGCAATCAGCCCCAGCATTTT. Its protein is CASSKVDSNQPQHF. This chain links TRBV6-5 with TRBJ1-5; D remains ambiguous. The CDR3 loop spans 14 amino acids. The ends were cut back, 5 bases at V and 0 bases at J, with 8 bases in the middle. Germline CDR1 MNHEY, CDR2 SVGAGI.

V usage is TRBV4-1 and J usage is TRBJ1-1; no clear D gene. V lost 0 bases to trimming and J lost 7 bases, with 18 bases between them. The CDR3 totals 16 residues. Germline V gene data show CDR1 as MGHRA and CDR2 as YSYEKL. As DNA, the CDR3 is TGCGCCAGCAGCCAAGATAAATATAGACTCCCGTTTGAAGCTTTCTTT. It is translated as CASSQDKYRLPFEAFF.

This clone has a single count. The gene calls are TRBV19 and TRBJ2-7; the D is unclear. CDR3 length: 16 residues. Trimming stripped 3 bases from V and 0 bases from J, with 15 bases between. Per germline, CDR1 LNHDA and CDR2 SQIVND (reference sequence). DNA for the CDR3: TGTGCCAGTAGTATTAGTGCGGCCTTGAGCTCCTACGAGCAGTACTTC. Its translation: CASSISAALSSYEQYF.

This sequence joins TRBV29-1 and TRBJ2-3, with 8 nucleotides matching TRBD2. In germline, CDR1 is SQVTM, CDR2 ANQGSEA. CDR3 length: 14 residues. V lost 2 bases to trimming and J lost 6 bases; unmatched junction nucleotides: 7. CDR3 sequence: CSVEKSGGADTQYF. The CDR3 DNA sequence: TGCAGCGTTGAAAAATCGGGAGGGGCGGATACGCAGTATTTT.

Comment on this clone: This sample also contains other DNA sequences that code for the same CDR3. The rearrangement uses TRBV6-5 and TRBJ1-2; maybe TRBD1 (6 bases). Trimming pared 6 bases from V and 3 bases from J, leaving 11 bases between. Germline V gene data show CDR1 as MNHEY and CDR2 as SVGAGI. The CDR3 runs to 13 residues. CDR3: CASSKTGYYGYTF. CDR3 DNA: TGTGCCAGCAGCAAGACAGGTTACTATGGCTACACCTTC.

The CDR3 coding sequence is TGCGCCAGCAGCTCACAATCGGCAAGCTCCTATAATTCACCCCTCCACTTT. Translated: CASSSQSASSYNSPLHF. The chain carries TRBV5-1 and TRBJ1-6, with unresolved D. With 3 bases removed from V and 0 bases from J, the gap between germline ends came to 13 bases. CDR3 length equals 17 residues. Germline CDR1 reads SGHRS; CDR2 reads YFSETQ. Combining the CDR3 with reference TRBV5-1 and TRBJ1-6 gives the whole variable domain KAGVTQTPRYLIKTRGQQVTLSCSPISGHRSVSWYQQTPGQGLQFLFEYFSETQRNKGNFPGRFSGRQFSNSRSEMNVSTLELGDSALYLCASSSQSASSYNSPLHFGNGTRLTVT.

This clone was observed a few times. The V and J genes are TRBV25-1 and TRBJ2-7, with D possibly being TRBD2 (5 bases). The V gene lost 3 bases and the J gene lost 5 bases, with 8 bases spanning the gap. The CDR3 sequence is 12 residues long. CDR1 is MGHDK, CDR2 SYGVNS, per germline. CDR3: CASSERVDEQYF. For the CDR3, the DNA is TGTGCCAGCAGTGAGCGGGTTGACGAGCAGTACTTC.

The V gene is TRBV6-6, the J gene TRBJ2-7; D remains unclear. Germline CDR1 is MNHNY and CDR2 is SVGAGI (reference sequence). Deletions cut 6 bases from V and 2 bases from J, with 8 bases between. The CDR3 has 12 residues. CDR3 coding DNA: TGTGCCAGCAGCCTCAATGCCTACGAGCAGTACTTC. Encoded protein: CASSLNAYEQYF.

The rearrangement uses TRBV7-8 and TRBJ1-6, with TRBD1 identical over 9 bases. The V gene's germline CDR1 is SGHVS and CDR2 FQNEAQ. With V trimmed by 1 base and J by 5 bases, 6 bases remained unmatched. The CDR3 covers 17 residues. The CDR3 spells CASSLGWDRDNNSPLHF. CDR3 sequence (DNA): TGTGCCAGCAGCTTAGGATGGGACAGGGATAATAATTCACCCCTCCACTTT.

This clone appeared a single time. The V gene is TRBV30, the J gene TRBJ2-7; the match to TRBD1 covers 7 bases. The CDR3 is 14 residues long. V gave up 4 bases and J gave up 6 bases; unmatched junction bases: 12. The germline gives CDR1 GTSNPN, CDR2 SVGIG (reference sequence). The CDR3 DNA sequence: TGTGCCTGGACCTTGACAGGGCTTATGCGCGAGCAGTACTTC. Residues: CAWTLTGLMREQYF.

This clone was picked up a small number of times. V usage is TRBV6-5 and J usage is TRBJ1-5; D not resolved. The CDR3 loop spans 13 amino acids. Trimming removed 8 bases from V and 1 base from J, with 9 bases in between. Germline-derived CDR1 and CDR2 are MNHEY and SVGAGI. The CDR3 DNA follows: TGTGCCAGCGCCATCGGCAGCAATCAGCCCCAGCATTTT. Residues: CASAIGSNQPQHF.

This clone has a handful of counts. For the CDR3, the DNA is TGTGCCAGCAGCACCCGGGACAGGGTCTCCTACGAGCAGTACTTC. Its translation is CASSTRDRVSYEQYF. The chain carries TRBV7-9 and TRBJ2-7, with 9 bases aligning to TRBD1. Trimming removed 5 bases from V and 0 bases from J; junction bases left unmatched: 5. This CDR3 spans 15 amino acids. The germline V gene encodes CDR1 SEHNR and CDR2 FQNEAQ (reference sequence).

This chain joins TRBV18 and TRBJ2-7; D gene unclear. The germline V and J ends were trimmed by 2 bases and 0 bases, with 8 bases remaining between them. Germline V gene data show CDR1 as KGHSH and CDR2 as LQKENI. The CDR3 extends over 14 amino acids. CDR3 protein: CASSPVGSSYEQYF. Here the CDR3 DNA reads TGTGCCAGCTCACCAGTGGGAAGCTCCTACGAGCAGTACTTC.

The rearrangement uses TRBV27 and TRBJ2-3, with TRBD2 identical over 14 bases. CDR3 length equals 18 residues. Germline V gene data show CDR1 as MNHEY and CDR2 as SMNVEV (reference sequence). J lost 5 bases, V lost 3 bases, and 10 bases had no gene match. CDR3: CASSFSLVGTSGRDTQYF. CDR3 in DNA: TGTGCCAGCAGTTTCTCCCTTGTCGGGACTAGCGGGAGAGATACGCAGTATTTT.

V gene TRBV7-9 combines with J gene TRBJ2-7, with TRBD1 as a possible D gene (6 bases). CDR1 and CDR2 from the germline V gene are SEHNR and FQNEAQ (reference sequence). The CDR3 loop spans 14 amino acids. Trimming left V 5 bases short and J 4 bases short, with 15 bases between. CDR3 residues: CASSESGQWYEQYF. CDR3 nucleotides: TGTGCCAGCAGCGAATCTGGACAGTGGTACGAGCAGTACTTC.

The chain has TRBV27 and TRBJ1-1; no firm D call. The CDR3 is 15 amino acids. CDR1 and CDR2 (germline): MNHEY, SMNVEV (reference sequence). V was clipped by 2 bases and J by 3 bases, with 13 bases between them. The CDR3 spells CASSLEAGPYTEAFF. The CDR3 DNA reads as TGTGCCAGCAGTTTAGAGGCGGGTCCGTACACTGAAGCTTTCTTT.

The chain links TRBV19 to TRBJ1-2; D may be TRBD1 (6 bases). The length of the CDR3 is 14 residues. Germline V lookup: CDR1 LNHDA, CDR2 SQIVND (reference sequence). With 7 bases removed from V and 2 bases from J, the gap between germline ends came to 14 bases. The DNA for the CDR3 is TGTGCCAGTACACCGGACAGCCTGAACTATGGCTACACCTTC. It yields the protein CASTPDSLNYGYTF.

The rearrangement joins TRBV2 to TRBJ1-2; D gene ambiguous. This CDR3 comprises 14 residues. Per germline, CDR1 SNHLY and CDR2 FYNNEI. The V end was cut by 2 bases, the J end by 4 bases, with 11 bases between. CDR3 in amino acids: CASSEPAGGYGYTF. The CDR3 nucleotides are TGTGCCAGCAGTGAACCCGCAGGAGGCTATGGCTACACCTTC.

The chain carries TRBV30 and TRBJ2-1; tentative D call: TRBD1 (6 bases). The CDR3 is 13 amino acids. In germline, CDR1 is GTSNPN, CDR2 SVGIG (reference sequence). Deletions cut 7 bases from V and 1 base from J, with 11 bases between. The CDR3 DNA reads as TGTGCCTTAACCGGGACATCCTACAATGAGCAGTTCTTC. Protein product: CALTGTSYNEQFF.

The genes are TRBV5-6 and TRBJ1-1; D remains ambiguous. The CDR3 is 13 amino acids. The V gene lost 2 bases and the J gene lost 2 bases, with 7 bases spanning the gap. Germline V CDR1 and CDR2: SGHDT, YYEEEE. The CDR3 sequence: CASSFLINTEAFF. The DNA of the CDR3 is TGTGCCAGCAGCTTTCTTATTAACACTGAAGCTTTCTTT.

This clone has only a few counts. This chain uses TRBV7-2 with TRBJ1-5; the D is unclear. From germline, CDR1 is SGHTA and CDR2 FQGNSA. The V end lost 1 base, the J end lost 8 bases, and 15 bases lay between the germline ends. The length of the CDR3 is 15 residues. The CDR3 sequence is CASSLGPGHFKPQHF. In DNA, the CDR3 is TGTGCCAGCAGCTTAGGTCCTGGGCACTTCAAGCCCCAGCATTTT.

The chain carries TRBV28 and TRBJ2-2, with D possibly being TRBD1 (5 bases). The germline V and J ends were trimmed by 2 bases and 4 bases, with 11 bases remaining between them. Germline CDR1 is MDHEN and CDR2 is SYDVKM. This CDR3 contains 15 residues. The CDR3 reads CASSLTPGRTGELFF. As DNA, the CDR3 is TGTGCCAGCAGTTTAACCCCAGGGCGCACCGGGGAGCTGTTTTTT.